This T cell receptor (beta chain) derives from a study of cytomegalovirus exposure and HLA in healthy donors. Germline loops: CDR1 SGHAT, CDR2 FQNNGV. Trimming cost V 6 bases and J 4 bases, with 19 bases left between them. CDR3 size: 15 residues. With regard to this clone: Its specificity is unknown.

The PCR ran on 60 Vbeta and 13 Jbeta primers. Sequencing was performed with immunoSEQ multiplex PCR; in TCRdb, only in-frame clones are kept and a portion is missing. The table lists about 140,000 clones, approximately 76% of them singletons. General study points: Specificity for CMV antigens was confirmed in vitro for a few of the CMV-associated chains. A later analysis associated 15,000 or so TCR beta sequences with HLA alleles at a 0.05 false discovery rate. Later analysis showed TCR association rates varying by HLA locus, highest for DRB1 and lowest for HLA-C.

The specimen sequenced was PBMCs. The clonotype was recovered from a man in his forties in good health and CMV-seronegative. The chain has TRBV11-2 and TRBJ2-7; D is perhaps TRBD1 (6 bases). The CDR3 here is CASSSVRDKKYEQYF. CDR3 bases: TGTGCCAGCAGTTCTGTGAGGGACAAGAAGTACGAGCAGTACTTC.